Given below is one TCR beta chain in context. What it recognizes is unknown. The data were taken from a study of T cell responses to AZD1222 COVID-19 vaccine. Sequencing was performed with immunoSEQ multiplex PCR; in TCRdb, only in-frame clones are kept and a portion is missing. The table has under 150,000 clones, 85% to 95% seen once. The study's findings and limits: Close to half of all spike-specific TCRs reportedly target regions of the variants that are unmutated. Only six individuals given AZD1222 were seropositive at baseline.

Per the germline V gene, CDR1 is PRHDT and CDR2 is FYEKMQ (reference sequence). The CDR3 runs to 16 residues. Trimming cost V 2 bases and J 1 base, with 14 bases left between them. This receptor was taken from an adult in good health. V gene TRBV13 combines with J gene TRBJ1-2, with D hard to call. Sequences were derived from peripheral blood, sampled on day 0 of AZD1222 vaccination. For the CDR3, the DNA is TGTGCCAGCAGCTTAACGTTGGGGAAACGTAACTATGGCTACACCTTC. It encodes CASSLTLGKRNYGYTF.